The sequence of this T cell receptor beta chain was determined in a study of blood T cell repertoires in COVID-19 (dated by TCRdb to 2018 to 2020). Looking at the study overall: Samples covering the acute and convalescent phases of COVID-19 were provided by collaborators in the United States, Italy and Spain. The material from the prospective study consisted of cDNA or gDNA derived from T cells, B-cell-depleted T cells, or PBMCs. Deeply sampled blood TCRbeta repertoires from subjects exposed to, actively infected with, or recovered from COVID-19 were included in the dataset. A freely available public database, intended as a resource for researchers studying the immune response to SARS-CoV-2, is where the repertoires were released. Samples were obtained from the ongoing ImmuneRACE study (first 160 participants) and from 1,000 to 1,500 subjects provided by 6 global collaborators. The sample metadata nearly always contained a de-identified subject ID, COVID-19 status, age in years and sex. Where available, HLA class I and class II types were taken from metadata supplied by the sample provider and were not determined by assay-based typing. What the work shows at the level of the full study, not this receptor alone: Clinical and demographic metadata were provided uncurated, with the amount varying by source and participant.

TCRbeta CDR3 regions were amplified from genomic DNA using the immunoSEQ Assay, a bias-controlled multiplex PCR. The original pipeline was this. Within the assay, amplification of reference gene primers was used to estimate how many nucleated cells each sample contained. To quantify the absolute abundance of each unique TCRbeta CDR3 rearrangement, sequence reads were collapsed and filtered. For each sample, productive Simpson clonality was calculated as the square root of Simpson's diversity index across productive rearrangements. Imported from immuneACCESS, the table was reduced by TCRdb to in-frame sequences with V and J called. These copies leave out some clones; in studies compared against another copy, an unresolved V gene accounts for under half, and the cause of the remainder is not known. V and J calls and clone size are copied from that table; D and trimming were computed from the DNA. The sample table holds more than 150,000 clones, of which under 90% were seen once. Together, the top ten hold 6.5% to 8.5% of the sample.

Including cysteine and phenylalanine, the CDR3 has 15 amino acids. Solely the CDR3 DNA is kept, with 45 bases framed from the first base. Ends trimmed: V by 0 bases, J by 4 bases; bases unmatched to a gene: 5. Based on the germline V gene, the CDR1 and CDR2 sequences are SGHDT and YYEEEE. Whole blood was collected in K2EDTA tubes by collaborating institutions according to the institutions' own protocols. For TCRbeta analysis, collaborators shipped samples in one of three forms: frozen whole blood, isolated PBMCs, or DNA extracted from either of those sample types. To note about this clone: Its antigen remains undetermined. The input lacks base qualities; no much larger clone sits a single base away.

The clonotype was recovered from a man aged 40-49 years with acute or convalescent COVID-19. The chain employs TRBV5-6 and TRBJ2-3; TRBD2 matches 7 bases in the middle. Sequencing was performed on peripheral blood. The nucleotides are TGTGCCAGCAGCTTGGGCGCGGGGGTGGCAGATACGCAGTATTTT. This codes for CASSLGAGVADTQYF.